The 28 T cell receptor beta chains below were found in one sample sequenced in a study of T cells in Graves' hyperthyroidism and ophthalmopathy. From RNA transcripts, TCR beta CDR3 regions were amplified. An initial round of RT-PCR targeting the TCR CDR3 relied on the HTBI primer set. Each CDR3 protein is one row after TCRdb ran MiXCR on the multiplex PCR reads. The table records roughly 100,000 distinct CDR3 sequences, about 37% of them present only once. Material: peripheral blood or thyroid tissue (not recorded which). These TCRs come from a woman aged 25 to 39 with Graves' hyperthyroidism.

V gene TRBV10-3 combines with J gene TRBJ2-3; 9 nucleotides align to TRBD1. The CDR3 is made up of 14 amino acids. V trimming: 6 bases; J trimming: 11 bases; junction bases outside the gene matches: 12. Looked up from germline, CDR1 is ENHRY and CDR2 is SYGVKD. The CDR3 is CAISTGQGQYEQYF. In nucleotides, the CDR3 is TGTGCCATCAGCACGGGACAGGGACAATACGAGCAGTATTTT.

This clonotype was detected many times. This sequence joins TRBV6-5 and TRBJ1-6; possibly TRBD1 for D (5 bases). The CDR3 is made up of 18 amino acids. From germline, CDR1 is MNHEY and CDR2 SVGAGI. V was pared by 4 bases and J by 8 bases, with 24 bases between. The CDR3 DNA reads TGTGCCAGCAGTTCCATGCTCGGACGGGGGACTGGGGATTCACCCCTCCACTTT. This translates into CASSSMLGRGTGDSPLHF.

The table lists this clonotype with many counts. The CDR3 coding sequence is TGTGCCAGTAGTATTTTGGAGAATTCACCCCTCCACTTT. It yields the protein CASSILENSPLHF. The V gene is TRBV19, the J gene TRBJ1-6; D call uncertain. Trimming stripped 3 bases from V and 7 bases from J, with 7 bases between. Germline V gene sequence: CDR1 LNHDA, CDR2 SQIVND (reference sequence). CDR3 size: 13 residues.

The chain has TRBV12-3 or TRBV12-4 and TRBJ1-6; no firm D call. Trimming stripped 5 bases from V and 6 bases from J, with 17 bases between. The length of the CDR3 is 16 residues. CDR3 bases: TGTGCCAGCAGTGAAGGCAGAAGAAACCGTAATTCACCCCTCCACTTT. Protein sequence: CASSEGRRNRNSPLHF.

Worth noting for this clonotype: Compared with germline, one end of the junction differs, possibly owing to a read error. The CDR3 region is CGAGAPPGNTTYF. The CDR3 DNA sequence: TGCGGTGCTGGGGCACCTCCTGGAAACACCACATATTTT. The chain is built from TRBV20-1 and TRBJ1-3; the D gene is possibly TRBD1 (5 bases). Looked up from germline, CDR1 is DFQATT and CDR2 is SNEGSKA (reference sequence). The CDR3 is 13 residues long.

Many counts were recorded for this clonotype. This chain uses TRBV7-8 with TRBJ2-7; D gene uncertain. Per germline, CDR1 SGHVS and CDR2 FQNEAQ. This CDR3 is 14 amino acids long. V was cut by 5 bases and J by 3 bases, with 14 bases left in between. This chain's CDR3 is CASSPMVIGYEQYF. The DNA for the CDR3 is TGTGCCAGCAGCCCGATGGTTATCGGCTACGAGCAGTACTTC.

Regarding this clonotype: An end of the junction does not agree with germline; a read error may underlie this. The rearrangement links TRBV9 to TRBJ2-7, with D hard to call. Per the germline V gene, CDR1 is SGDLS and CDR2 is YYNGEE. The CDR3 consists of 14 residues. The CDR3 protein is CASSPNQLPYEQHF. Written as DNA, the CDR3 is TGTGCCAGCTCACCAAATCAATTACCCTACGAGCAGCACTTC.

In this sample, this clonotype turned up many times. This rearrangement joins TRBV6-1 to TRBJ2-2, with D unresolved. CDR3 length equals 14 residues. In germline, CDR1 is MNHNS, CDR2 SASEGT. The V and J ends lost 7 bases and 3 bases respectively, with 12 bases between them. DNA of the CDR3: TGTGCCAGCACCCTCCCTTGGGACACCGGGGAGCTGTTTTTT. It yields the protein CASTLPWDTGELFF.

The chain is built from TRBV27 and TRBJ2-5; 11 bases are a match to TRBD1. The CDR3 covers 14 residues. The V segment lost 9 bases and the J segment 6 bases; nucleotides outside the gene matches: 9. Germline values: CDR1 MNHEY, CDR2 SMNVEV (reference sequence). CDR3 amino acids: CASRGTGGDKTQYF. The CDR3 nucleotides read TGTGCCAGTAGGGGGACAGGGGGGGACAAGACCCAGTACTTC.

With respect to this clonotype: Germline and junction disagree at one end, which may indicate a read error. This rearrangement joins TRBV20-1 to TRBJ2-7, with 7 bases identical to TRBD1. The germline V gene encodes CDR1 DFQATT and CDR2 SNEGSKA (reference sequence). The CDR3 extends over 13 amino acids. CDR3 in amino acids: CSTRPTGFGEQYF. DNA of the CDR3: TGCAGTACTAGGCCGACAGGGTTTGGCGAGCAGTACTTC.

This clonotype was picked up a small number of times. A clone one base away is much larger, so this may be a read error. The chain uses TRBV10-3 and TRBJ1-5; 7 bases are a match to TRBD1. The germline gives CDR1 ENHRY, CDR2 SYGVKD. The junction had 10 bases not matched to a gene; V was cut back by 11 bases and J by 3 bases. The CDR3 runs to 14 residues. CDR3 coding DNA: TGTGCCGGTCGGCGGGACAGTTTCAATCAGCCCCAGCATTTT. Encoded protein: CAGRRDSFNQPQHF.

There are many counts of this clonotype. The chain has TRBV5-1 and TRBJ2-2; possibly TRBD2 for D (6 bases). Trimming left V 7 bases short and J 7 bases short, with 14 bases between. Germline CDR1 is SGHRS and CDR2 is YFSETQ. The CDR3 contains 13 residues. For the CDR3, the DNA is TGCGCCAGCCAACTAGCTATACACGGGGAGCTGTTTTTT. Translating gives CASQLAIHGELFF.

The chain has TRBV7-6 and TRBJ2-3, with 13 bases identical to TRBD2. Trimming cost V 6 bases and J 0 bases; bases outside gene matches: 12. Looked up from germline, CDR1 is SGHVS and CDR2 is FNYEAQ. The CDR3 covers 19 residues. The chain's CDR3 is CASSLSGLAGVRSTDTQYF. CDR3 DNA: TGTGCCAGCAGTTTGTCAGGACTAGCGGGAGTTAGAAGCACAGATACGCAGTATTTT.

Ten or more counts support this clonotype. The J gene is TRBJ2-7, the V gene TRBV6-5; a weak D match, TRBD2 (6 bases). The V and J ends lost 2 bases and 3 bases respectively, with 11 bases between them. The CDR3 length is 14 residues. Per the germline V gene, CDR1 is MNHEY and CDR2 is SVGAGI. CDR3 sequence: CASSYVRGDYEQYF. In DNA form, the CDR3 reads TGTGCCAGCAGTTACGTGCGGGGTGACTACGAGCAGTACTTC.

The chain combines TRBV7-8 with TRBJ2-5, with 7 bases lining up with TRBD2. CDR1 SGHVS and CDR2 FQNEAQ come from the germline V gene. The CDR3 extends over 16 amino acids. With V trimmed by 3 bases and J by 6 bases, 13 bases remained unmatched. Written as DNA, the CDR3 is TGTGCCAGCAGCTTGATCCTGGGAGGGCCGTCAAAGACCCAGTACTTC. This gives the protein CASSLILGGPSKTQYF.

V gene TRBV2 combines with J gene TRBJ2-6; 7 bases are shared with TRBD2. J lost 1 base, V lost 8 bases, and 5 bases had no gene match. CDR3 length: 15 amino acids. Germline assignment: CDR1 SNHLY and CDR2 FYNNEI. In DNA form, the CDR3 reads TGTGCCAGCTCCGAGGGAGGGTCTGGGGCCAACGTCCTGACTTTC. Protein product: CASSEGGSGANVLTF. Filled out from reference TRBV2 and TRBJ2-6, the complete variable domain reads EPEVTQTPSHQVTQMGQEVILRCVPISNHLYFYWYRQILGQKVEFLVSFYNNEISEKSEIFDDQFSVERPDGSNFTLKIRSTKLEDSAMYFCASSEGGSGANVLTFGAGSRLTVL.

There are many counts of this clonotype. The V gene is TRBV6-5, the J gene TRBJ1-5; the match to TRBD1 covers 12 bases. Trimming took 6 bases from V and 7 from J; bases not matched to a gene: 4. Germline V lookup: CDR1 MNHEY, CDR2 SVGAGI. This CDR3 spans 14 amino acids. The CDR3 DNA reads TGTGCCAGCAGGCGGGGACAGGGGGCGCAGCCCCAGCATTTT. Its translation: CASRRGQGAQPQHF.

This clonotype has only one observation. Mismatch with germline at one junction end may stem from a read error. This chain connects TRBV7-2 to TRBJ2-5; 8 bases are shared with TRBD2. The CDR3 has 15 residues. Germline-derived CDR1 and CDR2 are SGHTA and FQGNSA. CDR3 nucleotides: TGTGCCGGCAGCTTGGCGGGAGGTACCCAAGAGACCCGGTACTTC. This encodes CAGSLAGGTQETRYF.

This clonotype has a count of ten or more. The CDR3 nucleotides are TGCGCCAGCAGCCAGAAGAGAGATGAAAAACTGTTTTTT. It yields the protein CASSQKRDEKLFF. The V gene is TRBV4-1, the J gene TRBJ1-4; no clear D. Germline V CDR1 and CDR2: MGHRA, YSYEKL. The CDR3 contains 13 residues. The ends were cut back, 3 bases at V and 6 bases at J, with 8 bases in the middle.

The rearrangement joins TRBV9 to TRBJ1-5; D call uncertain. Germline V lookup: CDR1 SGDLS, CDR2 YYNGEE. Trimming removed 0 bases at V and 14 bases at J, with 15 bases between. The CDR3 consists of 13 residues. CDR3: CASSVGLHGYEHF. Here the CDR3 DNA reads TGTGCCAGCAGCGTAGGTTTGCACGGTTACGAGCATTTT.

This chain uses TRBV15 with TRBJ2-7; the D is unclear. This CDR3 has 15 amino acids. The V gene's germline CDR1 is LNHNV and CDR2 YYDKDF (reference sequence). Between the trimmed V and J ends, which lost 0 bases and 2 bases, there was a span of 11 bases. The CDR3 sequence is CATSRELAPTYEQYF. CDR3 in DNA: TGTGCCACCAGCAGAGAGCTCGCGCCTACCTACGAGCAGTACTTC.

As regards this clonotype: A much bigger clone sits one base away, suggesting this may be a read error. The genes are TRBV5-6 and TRBJ2-7, with D tentatively TRBD2 (5 bases). The CDR3 spans 11 residues. Germline values: CDR1 SGHDT, CDR2 YYEEEE. The CDR3, as DNA: TGTGCCTGGGCATTAGACTACAAGCAGTACTTC. Translated: CAWALDYKQYF.

This clonotype occurred many times. This chain connects TRBV7-2 to TRBJ2-2; weak D call: TRBD2 (6 bases). V was pared by 3 bases and J by 6 bases, with 26 bases between. Per the germline V gene, CDR1 is SGHTA and CDR2 is FQGNSA. The CDR3 consists of 19 residues. CDR3 DNA sequence: TGTGCCAGCAGCTTGTTCCCCCTTCGGGGGAGGATAAGGTCCGGGGAGCTGTTTTTT. This gives the protein CASSLFPLRGRIRSGELFF.

This clonotype was picked up many times. Here the CDR3 reads CASSWPGGGGPPGELFF. The CDR3 DNA reads as TGTGCCAGCAGTTGGCCGGGGGGAGGGGGACCACCCGGGGAGCTGTTTTTT. This chain links TRBV28 with TRBJ2-2; weak D call: TRBD2 (7 bases). The V and J ends lost 4 bases and 6 bases respectively, with 21 bases between them. Germline CDR1 is MDHEN and CDR2 is SYDVKM. The CDR3 covers 17 residues.

This clonotype occurred once. One junction end disagrees with the germline gene, perhaps due to a read error. The chain joins TRBV11-2 to TRBJ2-5, with 12 bases that match TRBD2. CDR1 is SGHAT, CDR2 FQNNGV, per germline. The CDR3 is made up of 18 amino acids. The chain's CDR3 is CASCRWASGRAALETQYF. In DNA, the CDR3 is TGTGCCAGCTGCCGGTGGGCTAGCGGGAGGGCTGCCCTAGAGACACAGTACTTC.

J is TRBJ2-5 and V is TRBV15; D not certain. The V and J ends lost 5 bases and 5 bases respectively, with 6 bases between them. CDR3 length equals 11 residues. Per the germline V gene, CDR1 is LNHNV and CDR2 is YYDKDF (reference sequence). CDR3 coding DNA: TGTGCCACCAGCGGCGCGGAGACCCAGTACTTC. Its protein is CATSGAETQYF.

This clonotype was seen at least ten times. The chain's CDR3 is CASRRGGWYTGELFF. CDR3 DNA: TGTGCCAGCCGCAGGGGGGGCTGGTACACCGGGGAGCTGTTTTTT. The rearrangement joins TRBV6-6 to TRBJ2-2; the D gene could be TRBD1 or TRBD2 (7 bases each). Germline CDR1 MNHNY, CDR2 SVGAGI (reference sequence). The CDR3 extends over 15 amino acids. Between the trimmed V and J ends, which lost 8 bases and 3 bases, there was a span of 16 bases.

Note on this clonotype: Since a much larger clone is just one base distant, this may be a read error. The chain is built from TRBV5-4 and TRBJ1-5, with D uncertain. The germline V gene encodes CDR1 SGHNT and CDR2 YYREEE (reference sequence). This CDR3 has 12 amino acids. The chain's CDR3 is CASSLDAGPRHF. DNA for the CDR3: TGTGCCAGCAGCTTGGACGCCGGGCCCCGGCATTTT.